This passage covers 27 T cell receptor beta chains from one sample sequenced in a study of shared clonotypes between healthy human individuals (dated by TCRdb to 2018 to 2020). The library was produced with the immunoSEQ multiplex PCR assay. In its TCRdb copy, this immuneACCESS table keeps in-frame sequences only and misses some clones. Where compared with another copy, unresolved V genes explain less than half of these, and the others have no known cause. The sample contains 850,000 to 1,100,000 clones, about 80% of them found a single time. 0.89% of the sample is in the top ten clones. The sequenced material came from memory CD4+ T cells from PBMCs. The label giving this sample's cell subset or site can be read as: CD45RA-negative fraction. The receptors stem from a man aged 18-30 years in good health. Some clones in this sample may be carry-over from other donors' samples.

V gene TRBV4-1 combines with J gene TRBJ1-2, with a possible D match to TRBD1 (6 bases). The CDR3 covers 15 residues. CDR1 is MGHRA and CDR2 is YSYEKL in the germline V gene. Trimming took off 1 base at V and 4 bases at J, with 13 bases between the two ends. The CDR3 DNA follows: TGCGCCAGCAGCCAAGGACAGGCATACTTCTATGGCTACACCTTC. This sequence encodes CASSQGQAYFYGYTF.

The gene calls are TRBV7-3 and TRBJ1-2, with TRBD1 matching over 8 bases. The germline V gene encodes CDR1 SGHTA and CDR2 FQGTGA. V dropped 0 bases and J dropped 6; count of bases not matched to a gene: 12. CDR3 size: 17 residues. CDR3 sequence reads: CASSLTSGPGQVHGYTF. CDR3 bases: TGTGCCAGCAGCTTAACGTCGGGACCGGGACAGGTTCATGGCTACACCTTC.

Remarks on this clone: The sample carries other DNA sequences with the same CDR3. The rearrangement joins TRBV28 to TRBJ2-7, with unresolved D. The V end was cut by 2 bases, the J end by 5 bases, with 7 bases between. The germline V gene has CDR1 MDHEN and CDR2 SYDVKM. CDR3 size: 12 residues. CDR3 nucleotide sequence: TGTGCCAGCAGTTTACACAAAGACGAGCAGTACTTC. Amino acids: CASSLHKDEQYF.

This clone came up once. V gene TRBV5-6 combines with J gene TRBJ2-5; 7 bases line up with TRBD2. The CDR3 consists of 15 residues. In germline, CDR1 is SGHDT, CDR2 YYEEEE. After removal of 3 bases from V and 1 base from J, the junction contained 6 bases not matched to a gene. In nucleotides, the CDR3 is TGTGCCAGCAGCTACGAGTCTAGCGGCCAAGAGACCCAGTACTTC. This sequence encodes CASSYESSGQETQYF.

V and J are TRBV5-1 and TRBJ2-7; TRBD2 is a possible D gene (6 bases). The germline gives CDR1 SGHRS, CDR2 YFSETQ. Trimming left V 4 bases short and J 2 bases short, with 13 bases between. This CDR3 is built from 14 residues. For the CDR3, the DNA is TGCGCCAGCAGCCCGGGCGGGACCACCTACGAGCAGTACTTC. Amino acid sequence: CASSPGGTTYEQYF.

V usage is TRBV7-2 and J usage is TRBJ1-1, with 8 bases aligning to TRBD1. Germline V gene sequence: CDR1 SGHTA, CDR2 FQGNSA. CDR3 length: 14 amino acids. Losses at the gene ends were 7 bases for V and 4 bases for J; bases not matched to a gene: 8. CDR3 loop: CASKGQGAGTEAFF. In DNA form, the CDR3 reads TGTGCCAGCAAGGGGCAGGGGGCCGGCACTGAAGCTTTCTTT.

The rearrangement uses TRBV4-1 and TRBJ1-1; weak D call: TRBD1 (5 bases). Trimming removed 7 bases at V and 5 bases at J, with 14 bases between. The germline CDR1 and CDR2 sequences are MGHRA and YSYEKL. This CDR3 region has 13 residues. In nucleotides, the CDR3 is TGCGCCAGCACCACCTTCGGGGGGACTGAAGCTTTCTTT. Its protein product is CASTTFGGTEAFF.

This chain links TRBV2 with TRBJ1-1; D is unresolved. The CDR3 is 11 amino acids. The V gene's germline CDR1 is SNHLY and CDR2 FYNNEI. The germline V and J ends were trimmed by 4 bases and 7 bases, with 7 bases remaining between them. The CDR3 DNA sequence: TGTGCCAGCAGTGTACCAGGTGAAGCTTTCTTT. Translated, it gives CASSVPGEAFF.

The chain uses TRBV28 and TRBJ1-2; perhaps TRBD1 as D (6 bases). The CDR3 length is 14 residues. The V gene lost 3 bases and the J gene lost 8 bases, with 16 bases spanning the gap. Germline CDR1 MDHEN, CDR2 SYDVKM. The CDR3 protein is CASSLNEGGWGYTF. CDR3 coding DNA: TGTGCCAGCAGTTTGAACGAAGGGGGTTGGGGCTACACCTTC.

The chain recombines TRBV6-5 with TRBJ2-7, with D perhaps TRBD1 (8 bases). The CDR3 totals 14 residues. V was shortened by 6 bases and J by 3 bases, with 15 bases between the two germline ends. From germline, CDR1 is MNHEY and CDR2 SVGAGI. CDR3 loop: CASRTQGGDYEQYF. Here the CDR3 DNA reads TGTGCCAGCAGAACACAGGGGGGGGACTACGAGCAGTACTTC.

This clone was seen a single time. Other DNA sequences in this sample translate to the same CDR3. The chain uses TRBV18 and TRBJ2-5; 8 positions agree with TRBD2. Germline V gives CDR1 KGHSH, CDR2 LQKENI. This CDR3 is built from 14 residues. V gave up 2 bases and J gave up 1 base; unmatched junction bases: 0. The chain's CDR3 is CASSPTSGQETQYF. DNA of the CDR3: TGTGCCAGCTCACCAACTAGCGGCCAAGAGACCCAGTACTTC.

This sequence joins TRBV18 and TRBJ2-4; 14 bases are shared with TRBD2. Germline V gene lookup returns CDR1 KGHSH and CDR2 LQKENI. The J segment lost 5 bases and the V segment lost 6 bases, leaving 6 bases of the junction unmatched. The CDR3 extends over 16 amino acids. The CDR3 region is CASSPRLAGGENIQYF. The CDR3 nucleotides read TGTGCCAGCTCTCCCAGACTAGCGGGAGGGGAAAACATTCAGTACTTC.

The genes are TRBV5-1 and TRBJ1-2; possible D gene TRBD1, 5 bases. This CDR3 contains 14 residues. V was shortened by 0 bases and J by 5 bases, with 11 bases between the two germline ends. The germline V gene encodes CDR1 SGHRS and CDR2 YFSETQ. This CDR3 is CASSLGGREYGYTF. The CDR3, as DNA: TGCGCCAGCAGCTTGGGAGGCAGGGAGTATGGCTACACCTTC.

V gene TRBV6-1 combines with J gene TRBJ2-7, with D possibly matching TRBD1 (6 bases). The CDR3 sequence is 13 residues long. Looked up from germline, CDR1 is MNHNS and CDR2 is SASEGT. V lost 6 bases to trimming and J lost 6 bases, with 15 bases between them. CDR3 DNA sequence: TGTGCCAGCAGAGATCAGGGGATAAGCGAGCAGTACTTC. Translation gives CASRDQGISEQYF.

This clone was found a few times. The chain combines TRBV7-9 with TRBJ2-7; D could derive from TRBD1 or TRBD2 (5 bases each). Germline-derived CDR1 and CDR2 are SEHNR and FQNEAQ (reference sequence). Trimming shortened V by 1 base and J by 3 bases, and 13 bases separated the two germline ends. The CDR3 runs to 15 residues. The CDR3 bases are TGTGCCAGCAGCTTAGGAGGGCGCAGGGACTACGAGCAGTACTTC. This gives the protein CASSLGGRRDYEQYF.

The CDR3: CASSLNSYEQYF. For the CDR3, the DNA is TGTGCCAGCAGCTTAAATTCCTACGAGCAGTACTTC. This sequence joins TRBV7-9 and TRBJ2-7; unclear D gene. Trimming shortened V by 2 bases and J by 1 base, and 3 bases separated the two germline ends. Germline values: CDR1 SEHNR, CDR2 FQNEAQ (reference sequence). CDR3 length: 12 amino acids.

This clone was observed many times. This rearrangement joins TRBV5-4 to TRBJ2-6, with D possibly TRBD1 on 8 matching bases. V shed 3 bases and J shed 4 bases, with 26 bases lying between them. Germline CDR1 SGHNT, CDR2 YYREEE (reference sequence). The CDR3 loop spans 20 amino acids. The chain's CDR3 is CASSSRGRGGSPWGANVLTF. CDR3 nucleotide sequence: TGTGCCAGCAGCTCCAGGGGGCGCGGGGGCTCCCCGTGGGGGGCCAACGTCCTGACTTTC.

The chain is built from TRBV2 and TRBJ2-7; D not resolved. Trimming pared 1 base from V and 7 bases from J, leaving 20 bases between. Germline V CDR1 and CDR2: SNHLY, FYNNEI. This CDR3 contains 16 residues. The CDR3 loop is CASSEGAIVTTGEQYF. For the CDR3, the DNA is TGTGCCAGCAGTGAAGGGGCAATAGTCACAACCGGGGAGCAGTACTTC.

The V gene is TRBV18, the J gene TRBJ1-2, with a possible D match to TRBD1 (6 bases). Germline loops: CDR1 KGHSH, CDR2 LQKENI. This CDR3 comprises 14 residues. Trimming cost V 5 bases and J 8 bases, with 18 bases left between them. CDR3 bases: TGTGCCAGCTCAGCGGACAGCCAGGCGGGAGGCTACACCTTC. Translating gives CASSADSQAGGYTF.

V and J are TRBV18 and TRBJ2-1; tentative D call: TRBD2 (6 bases). Trimming took 3 bases from V and 0 from J, leaving 12 bases between them. CDR3 length equals 16 residues. Germline lookup yields CDR1 KGHSH and CDR2 LQKENI. The CDR3 region is CASSPLGGSSYNEQFF. CDR3 bases: TGTGCCAGCTCACCCTTGGGGGGAAGCTCCTACAATGAGCAGTTCTTC.

This clone was counted between two and nine times. A single base is all that separates this from a far larger clone, so a read error is likely. This chain uses TRBV7-3 with TRBJ2-5; D is ambiguous. The end of the DNA is better explained by TRBJ2-7, so the J call may be wrong. This CDR3 contains 15 residues. Germline CDR1 and CDR2: SGHTA and FQGTGA. CDR3 DNA: TGTGCCAGCAGTCTCCTCCGCTACTCACCCTACGAGCAGTACTTC. Translation: CASSLLRYSPYEQYF.

This clone was observed a few times. The J gene is TRBJ1-4, the V gene TRBV18, with a weak D call TRBD1 (5 bases). The CDR3 spans 14 residues. Germline V gives CDR1 KGHSH, CDR2 LQKENI. V was shortened by 3 bases and J by 8 bases, with 13 bases between the two germline ends. The CDR3 region is CASSPDAGGEKLFF. The DNA of the CDR3 is TGTGCCAGCTCACCTGACGCCGGGGGGGAAAAACTGTTTTTT.

About this clone itself: A clone one base away is much larger, so this may be a read error. Other DNA sequences within the sample encode an identical CDR3. The CDR3 DNA sequence: TGCGCCAGCAGTCATCGGCGGTTCTACGAGCAGTACTTC. Encoded protein: CASSHRRFYEQYF. The rearrangement uses TRBV4-3 and TRBJ2-7; unclear D gene. The germline CDR1 and CDR2 sequences are LGHNA and YSLEER. This CDR3 contains 13 residues. Trimming pared 6 bases from V and 3 bases from J, leaving 12 bases between.

This clone was observed once. This chain uses TRBV9 with TRBJ1-2; 7 positions agree with TRBD1. CDR1 is SGDLS and CDR2 is YYNGEE in the germline V gene. The CDR3 consists of 13 residues. V dropped 3 bases and J dropped 3; count of bases not matched to a gene: 2. The CDR3 is CASSAQGDYGYTF. CDR3 nucleotide sequence: TGTGCCAGCAGCGCCCAGGGGGACTATGGCTACACCTTC.

Concerning this clone itself: At the DNA level, this CDR3 is encoded by other sequences in the same sample as well. The chain is built from TRBV5-1 and TRBJ1-3; 10 nucleotides agree with TRBD1. Trimming cost V 3 bases and J 2 bases; bases outside gene matches: 5. This CDR3 is 16 amino acids long. Germline values: CDR1 SGHRS, CDR2 YFSETQ. The CDR3 spells CASSSGQGSPGNTIYF. As DNA, the CDR3 is TGCGCCAGCAGCTCGGGACAGGGGTCCCCTGGAAACACCATATATTTT.

The chain links TRBV11-3 to TRBJ2-7; weak D call: TRBD1 (5 bases). This CDR3 spans 13 amino acids. V lost 5 bases and J lost 6, with 14 bases in between. CDR1 is SGHNT, CDR2 YENEEA, per germline. Here the CDR3 DNA reads TGTGCCAGCAGCCAGCACCCCGACAGCGAGCAGTACTTC. Translating gives CASSQHPDSEQYF.

V usage is TRBV7-2 and J usage is TRBJ2-3, with D uncertain. Germline V CDR1 and CDR2: SGHTA, FQGNSA. V lost 1 base and J 1 base, leaving 12 bases between the germline ends. The CDR3 has 16 residues. The CDR3 bases are TGTGCCAGCAGCTTAGGCGGCTTCGGCGGCACAGATACGCAGTATTTT. Protein sequence: CASSLGGFGGTDTQYF. The whole variable domain, filled in from reference TRBV7-2 and TRBJ2-3, reads GAGVSQSPSNKVTEKGKDVELRCDPISGHTALYWYRQSLGQGLEFLIYFQGNSAPDKSGLPSDRFSAERTGGSVSTLTIQRTQQEDSAVYLCASSLGGFGGTDTQYFGPGTRLTVL.